The 2 T cell receptor beta chains listed next were all sequenced from one sample in a study of OX40 agonist ivuxolimab in advanced cancers. The table came from immunoSEQ multiplex PCR; TCRdb's copy has only in-frame clones and leaves some out. The table includes some 63,000 clones, roughly nine tenths detected once. The sequences come from CD4+ or CD8+ T cells sorted from blood, collected in a trial of the OX40 agonist ivuxolimab. All receptors derive from an adult with an advanced solid tumor such as melanoma, head and neck, liver or kidney cancer.

This rearrangement joins TRBV7-9 to TRBJ2-7; D perhaps matches TRBD2 (6 bases). V dropped 4 bases and J dropped 4 bases, with 17 bases sitting between them. The CDR3 loop spans 15 amino acids. Germline V gene data show CDR1 as SEHNR and CDR2 as FQNEAQ (reference sequence). CDR3 in amino acids: CASSSGQSRGYEQYF. The CDR3 DNA is TGTGCCAGCAGCTCCGGGCAGTCGCGGGGATACGAGCAGTACTTC.

The CDR3 coding sequence is TGTGCCTGGAGTTTTGTGACCGGGGAGCTGTTTTTT. Translation: CAWSFVTGELFF. The gene calls are TRBV30 and TRBJ2-2; D not certain. Germline V gives CDR1 GTSNPN, CDR2 SVGIG (reference sequence). V was pared by 2 bases and J by 5 bases, with 6 bases between. This CDR3 contains 12 residues.